Below are 28 T cell receptor beta chains sequenced from a single sample in a study of T-cell memory formation after mild COVID-19. TCRdb processed the 5' RACE reads anew with MiXCR; each CDR3 protein has one entry. The profile shows around 90,000 distinct CDR3 sequences, about 13% of them singletons. The sample was PBMCs or a T cell subset sorted from them (not recorded which). The source of these receptors is an adult woman who had mild COVID-19 (a few samples of this study predate the infection). Cell type and time point are not known.

This clonotype was seen more than once but under ten times. The rearrangement links TRBV14 to TRBJ1-1; TRBD1 might be the D (5 bases). V lost 6 bases and J lost 4, with 15 bases in between. The CDR3 consists of 14 residues. In germline, CDR1 is SGHDN, CDR2 FVKESK. CDR3 amino acids: CASSAILGPTEAFF. DNA of the CDR3: TGTGCCAGCAGTGCTATTCTGGGGCCCACTGAAGCTTTCTTT.

This clonotype was counted a few times. The V and J genes are TRBV5-1 and TRBJ2-3; 13 nucleotides align to TRBD2. From germline, CDR1 is SGHRS and CDR2 YFSETQ. The V segment lost 2 bases and the J segment 0 bases; nucleotides outside the gene matches: 3. This CDR3 comprises 17 residues. In DNA, the CDR3 is TGCGCCAGCAGCTTATGGACTAGCGGGGGAAGCACAGATACGCAGTATTTT. Translated, it gives CASSLWTSGGSTDTQYF.

This clonotype came up many times. This chain links TRBV4-2 with TRBJ2-7; 10 bases are shared with TRBD1. The CDR3 runs 15 residues. The junction had 7 bases not matched to a gene; V was cut back by 3 bases and J by 5 bases. Germline CDR1 and CDR2: LGHNA and YNFKEQ. DNA of the CDR3: TGTGCCAGCAGCCAGGGGACAGGGGAAATCAACGAGCAGTACTTC. This sequence encodes CASSQGTGEINEQYF.

V is TRBV6-2 or TRBV6-3 and J is TRBJ2-7, with 8 bases aligning to TRBD2. Trimming at V came to 2 bases and at J to 2 bases, leaving 8 bases not matched to a gene. Germline V CDR1 and CDR2: MNHEY, SVGEGT. This CDR3 has 16 amino acids. In DNA form, the CDR3 reads TGTGCCAGCAGTTACATGGTTAGCGGGACTACCTACGAGCAGTACTTC. Translation gives CASSYMVSGTTYEQYF.

This clonotype appeared a few times. The CDR3 bases are TGTGCCAGCAGTGTCGGACAGGGCAATGGCTACACCTTC. Protein sequence: CASSVGQGNGYTF. The V gene is TRBV6-5, the J gene TRBJ1-2; 8 bases fit TRBD1. In germline, CDR1 is MNHEY, CDR2 SVGAGI. CDR3 length: 13 residues. V was clipped by 5 bases and J by 6 bases; unmatched bases: 5.

This clonotype was observed a handful of times. The V call is TRBV6-2 or TRBV6-3, the J call TRBJ2-7; D perhaps matches TRBD1 (5 bases). This CDR3 region has 16 residues. V was trimmed by 0 bases and J by 0 bases, leaving 12 bases between them. Germline CDR1 reads MNHEY; CDR2 reads SVGEGT. CDR3 sequence: CASSYSLDKSSYEQYF. CDR3 sequence (DNA): TGTGCCAGCAGTTACTCGCTGGACAAAAGCTCCTACGAGCAGTACTTC.

This chain links TRBV6-5 with TRBJ2-2; 7 positions agree with TRBD1. V trimming: 6 bases; J trimming: 4 bases; junction bases outside the gene matches: 11. CDR1 is MNHEY and CDR2 is SVGAGI in the germline V gene. CDR3 length: 16 residues. As DNA, the CDR3 is TGTGCCAGCAGCTACCGGGACAGTCCTTTCACCGGGGAGCTGTTTTTT. Translated, it gives CASSYRDSPFTGELFF.

This clonotype showed up just a few times. The J gene is TRBJ2-3, the V gene TRBV5-6; no clear D. CDR3 length: 12 amino acids. The germline V gene encodes CDR1 SGHDT and CDR2 YYEEEE. V was trimmed by 0 bases and J by 6 bases, leaving 5 bases between them. CDR3 residues: CASSLEYDTQYF. In nucleotides, the CDR3 is TGTGCCAGCAGCTTGGAGTACGATACGCAGTATTTT. Full variable domain (outside the CDR3, taken from reference TRBV5-6 and TRBJ2-3): DAGVTQSPTHLIKTRGQQVTLRCSPKSGHDTVSWYQQALGQGPQFIFQYYEEEERQRGNFPDRFSGHQFPNYSSELNVNALLLGDSALYLCASSLEYDTQYFGPGTRLTVL.

The chain couples TRBV2 to TRBJ2-3; D may be TRBD1 or TRBD2 (5 bases each). This CDR3 region has 15 residues. In germline, CDR1 is SNHLY, CDR2 FYNNEI. The V and J ends lost 8 bases and 0 bases respectively, with 15 bases between them. CDR3: CASAHGDPSTDTQYF. The CDR3 DNA follows: TGTGCCAGCGCCCATGGGGACCCCAGCACAGATACGCAGTATTTT.

This clonotype was observed a handful of times. The chain is built from TRBV6-5 and TRBJ2-1; TRBD2 matches 11 bases. The CDR3 runs to 16 residues. J gave up 9 bases and V 0 bases, and 7 bases lay outside the gene matches. The germline gives CDR1 MNHEY, CDR2 SVGAGI. Here the CDR3 DNA reads TGTGCCAGCAGTTACTCGATAGCGGGGGGGCCGGGTGAGCAGTTCTTC. Translation: CASSYSIAGGPGEQFF.

The V and J genes are TRBV7-9 and TRBJ1-5, with 8 bases aligning to TRBD1. After removal of 3 bases from V and 6 bases from J, the junction contained 4 bases not matched to a gene. This CDR3 has 14 amino acids. The germline V gene has CDR1 SEHNR and CDR2 FQNEAQ (reference sequence). CDR3 sequence reads: CASSFDRGGQPQHF. CDR3 sequence (DNA): TGTGCCAGCAGCTTCGACAGGGGTGGTCAGCCCCAGCATTTT.

V and J are TRBV3-1 and TRBJ2-7; D gene ambiguous. Germline V gene data show CDR1 as LGHDT and CDR2 as YNNKEL (reference sequence). Between the trimmed V and J ends, which lost 0 bases and 1 base, there was a span of 13 bases. The CDR3 sequence is 16 residues long. CDR3 loop: CASSQDPKTVSYEQYF. The CDR3 DNA reads TGTGCCAGCAGCCAAGATCCGAAGACGGTGTCCTACGAGCAGTACTTC.

Here the CDR3 reads CASSLQGLVYDTQYF. The CDR3 DNA sequence: TGTGCCAGCAGCCTACAGGGTCTAGTGTACGATACGCAGTATTTT. The chain couples TRBV3-1 to TRBJ2-3; TRBD1 is a possible D gene (6 bases). CDR3 length equals 15 residues. The ends were cut back, 4 bases at V and 6 bases at J, with 17 bases in the middle. Germline V gene data show CDR1 as LGHDT and CDR2 as YNNKEL (reference sequence).

This clonotype was picked up many times. CDR3 amino acids: CASSPYRGVLSGANVLTF. The CDR3 bases are TGTGCCAGCAGCCCCTACAGGGGTGTTCTCTCTGGGGCCAACGTCCTGACTTTC. The genes are TRBV7-2 and TRBJ2-6; 7 bases map to TRBD1. The CDR3 is made up of 18 amino acids. After removal of 5 bases from V and 0 bases from J, the junction contained 10 bases not matched to a gene. Germline CDR1 is SGHTA and CDR2 is FQGNSA.

The chain joins TRBV7-8 to TRBJ2-3; D assignment may be TRBD1 or TRBD2 (6 bases each). The germline CDR1 and CDR2 sequences are SGHVS and FQNEAQ. Trimming took off 1 base at V and 5 bases at J, with 16 bases between the two ends. This CDR3 spans 16 amino acids. For the CDR3, the DNA is TGTGCCAGCAGCTTAGTAAGACTAGGGGGGAAAGATACGCAGTATTTT. Encoded protein: CASSLVRLGGKDTQYF.

The chain has TRBV4-2 and TRBJ1-1, with 7 bases lining up with TRBD1. The junction had 5 bases not matched to a gene; V was cut back by 0 bases and J by 10 bases. This CDR3 is 13 amino acids long. Germline V gene sequence: CDR1 LGHNA, CDR2 YNFKEQ. The CDR3 DNA reads as TGTGCCAGCAGCCAAGACAGGGGGGATGTAGCTTTCTTT. Amino acids: CASSQDRGDVAFF.

This sequence joins TRBV7-9 and TRBJ2-4, with 7 bases lining up with TRBD1. The CDR3 sequence is 13 residues long. With 8 bases clipped from V and 6 bases from J, the junction kept 7 bases outside the gene matches. The V gene's germline CDR1 is SEHNR and CDR2 FQNEAQ (reference sequence). CDR3 nucleotides: TGTGCCAGCGGATCCCGGGACAGAAACATTCAGTACTTC. It encodes CASGSRDRNIQYF.

The chain is built from TRBV11-2 and TRBJ2-1, with TRBD2 matching 14 bases. The CDR3 has 17 residues. Germline lookup yields CDR1 SGHAT and CDR2 FQNNGV. V lost 0 bases, J lost 3 bases, and 1 base stayed unmatched. CDR3 protein: CASSLDGTSGSYNEQFF. CDR3 in DNA: TGTGCCAGCAGCTTAGATGGGACTAGCGGGAGCTACAATGAGCAGTTCTTC.

This clonotype has just a few counts. The rearrangement links TRBV6-1 to TRBJ1-4; unclear D gene. V was pared by 8 bases and J by 8 bases, with 18 bases between. The CDR3 loop spans 14 amino acids. CDR1 MNHNS and CDR2 SASEGT come from the germline V gene. The CDR3: CASGASPNPEKLFF. CDR3 DNA: TGTGCCAGCGGAGCTTCCCCTAATCCCGAAAAACTGTTTTTT.

This clonotype has more than one count but fewer than ten. The gene calls are TRBV24-1 and TRBJ2-7; perhaps TRBD1 as D (5 bases). Between the trimmed V and J ends, which lost 4 bases and 3 bases, there was a span of 9 bases. The CDR3 length is 13 residues. Germline V CDR1 and CDR2: KGHDR, SFDVKD. CDR3: CATSDVDNYEQYF. In nucleotides, the CDR3 is TGTGCCACCAGTGACGTGGACAACTACGAGCAGTACTTC.

This clonotype was seen many times. This chain uses TRBV5-5 with TRBJ2-1; 10 bases are shared with TRBD1. The germline V gene encodes CDR1 SGHKS and CDR2 YYEKEE (reference sequence). The ends lost 3 bases at V and 4 bases at J; junction bases unmatched: 1. The CDR3 is 14 amino acids. The CDR3 coding sequence is TGTGCCAGCAGCTCGGGACAGGGGTACAATGAGCAGTTCTTC. Translating it yields CASSSGQGYNEQFF.

Many counts were recorded for this clonotype. V usage is TRBV11-2 and J usage is TRBJ1-1; TRBD1 is a possible D gene (5 bases). The CDR3 consists of 15 residues. Germline V gene lookup returns CDR1 SGHAT and CDR2 FQNNGV. The ends were cut back, 5 bases at V and 0 bases at J, with 13 bases in the middle. Here the CDR3 reads CASSPPGGMNTEAFF. CDR3 nucleotides: TGTGCCAGCAGCCCTCCGGGGGGAATGAACACTGAAGCTTTCTTT.

CDR3 region: CSAIGKDTHQYF. The DNA of the CDR3 is TGCAGTGCTATTGGCAAGGATACACACCAGTATTTT. The chain recombines TRBV20-1 with TRBJ2-3; no definite D call. Trimming took 4 bases from V and 12 from J, leaving 17 bases between them. Germline CDR1 reads DFQATT; CDR2 reads SNEGSKA (reference sequence). The CDR3 is 12 residues long.

This clonotype has a handful of counts. The rearrangement joins TRBV3-1 to TRBJ1-6; D gene unclear. Trimming stripped 3 bases from V and 4 bases from J, with 13 bases between. The germline V gene has CDR1 LGHDT and CDR2 YNNKEL (reference sequence). The CDR3 sequence is 16 residues long. The CDR3: CASSHSRTDYNSPLHF. CDR3 sequence (DNA): TGTGCCAGCAGCCATTCACGGACGGATTATAATTCACCCCTCCACTTT.

This chain joins TRBV7-9 and TRBJ2-1; the D is unclear. Germline V gene lookup returns CDR1 SEHNR and CDR2 FQNEAQ (reference sequence). This CDR3 region has 16 residues. Trimming pared 1 base from V and 8 bases from J, leaving 18 bases between. CDR3 residues: CASSLVGDSFSYEQFF. DNA of the CDR3: TGTGCCAGCAGCTTAGTGGGCGACTCCTTCTCCTATGAGCAGTTCTTC.

This clonotype was picked up a small number of times. The chain uses TRBV6-5 and TRBJ1-1; 8 bases align to TRBD1. V shed 4 bases and J 1 base; nucleotides not matched to a gene: 2. CDR3 length: 14 amino acids. Germline-derived CDR1 and CDR2 are MNHEY and SVGAGI. Here the CDR3 DNA reads TGTGCCAGCAGTTGGACAGGGCCGAACACTGAAGCTTTCTTT. It yields the protein CASSWTGPNTEAFF.

This clonotype was seen more than once but under ten times. The chain couples TRBV3-1 to TRBJ2-7, with TRBD1 matching over 7 bases. Germline assignment: CDR1 LGHDT and CDR2 YNNKEL (reference sequence). CDR3 length: 14 residues. V was clipped by 4 bases and J by 6 bases; unmatched bases: 9. The DNA for the CDR3 is TGTGCCAGCAGCCCCCCCGGACAGGCCTTCGAGCAGTACTTC. Translated, it gives CASSPPGQAFEQYF.

On this clonotype: Its ends do not fully match the called genes, so a read error is possible. This sequence joins TRBV12-3 or TRBV12-4 and TRBJ2-7; D might be TRBD1 (5 bases). This CDR3 spans 12 amino acids. The DNA for the CDR3 is TGTGACAGCAGAAAGACAGACTACGAGCAGTACTTC. Translating gives CDSRKTDYEQYF.